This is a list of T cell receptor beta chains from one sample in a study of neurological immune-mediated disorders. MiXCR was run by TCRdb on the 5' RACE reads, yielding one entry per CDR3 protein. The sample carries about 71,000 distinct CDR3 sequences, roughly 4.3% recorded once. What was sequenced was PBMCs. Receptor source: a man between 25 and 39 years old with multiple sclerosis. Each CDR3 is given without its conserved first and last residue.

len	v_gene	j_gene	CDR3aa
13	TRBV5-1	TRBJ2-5	ASSLGHTRQETQY
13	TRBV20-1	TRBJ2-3	SATLAVVHTDTQY
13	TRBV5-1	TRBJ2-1	ASSLEQSSYNEQF
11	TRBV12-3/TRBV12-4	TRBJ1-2	ASSLAGTGGYT
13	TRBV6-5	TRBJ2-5	ASSYNSGGQETQY
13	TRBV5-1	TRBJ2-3	ASTPRRQGPDTQY
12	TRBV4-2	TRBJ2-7	ASSQVHGGYEQY
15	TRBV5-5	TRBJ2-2	ASSWGIPGGTTGELF
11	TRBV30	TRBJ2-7	AWSVHGGYEQY
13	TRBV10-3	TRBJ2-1	AISETSVGYNEQF
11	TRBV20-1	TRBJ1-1	SASASGDTEAF
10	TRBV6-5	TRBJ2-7	ASSYLGTEQY
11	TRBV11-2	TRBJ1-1	ASSPLRDREAF
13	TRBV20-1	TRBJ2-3	SARAPGLTGDTQY
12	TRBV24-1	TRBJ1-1	ATRETGGASEAF
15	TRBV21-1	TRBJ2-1	ASSKGKRQGNYNEQF
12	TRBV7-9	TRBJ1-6	ASSPGQTNSPLH
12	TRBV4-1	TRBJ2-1	ASSQGGRGHEQF
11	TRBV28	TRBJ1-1	ASSPARPIEAF
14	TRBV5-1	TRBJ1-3	ASSLLPSAGGNTIY
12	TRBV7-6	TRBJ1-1	ATRNPYRYTEAF
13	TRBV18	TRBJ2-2	ASSPTTIREPELF
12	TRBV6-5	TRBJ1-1	ASSRQAMNTEAF
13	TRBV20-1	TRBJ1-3	SARDRYNSGNTIY
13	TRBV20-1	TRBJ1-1	SARDLGGSDTEAF
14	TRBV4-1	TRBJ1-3	ASSQANGQTGNTIY
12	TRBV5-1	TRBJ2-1	ASSLGGRNNEQF
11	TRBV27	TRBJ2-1	ASSFSGYNEQF
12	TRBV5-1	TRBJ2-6	ASSEGSGANVLT
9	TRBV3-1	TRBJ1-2	ASSQGGGYT
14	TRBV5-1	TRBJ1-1	ASSLRQVGLHTEAF
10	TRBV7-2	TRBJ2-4	ASSDRGNIQY
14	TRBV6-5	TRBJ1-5	ASSPTSRWRNQPQH
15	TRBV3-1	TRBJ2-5	ASSQRLGQGTKETQY
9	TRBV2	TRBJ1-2	ASSENGGYT
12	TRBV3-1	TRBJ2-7	ASSPPRRSYEQY
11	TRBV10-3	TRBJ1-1	AISVTGTTEAF
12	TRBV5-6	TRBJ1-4	ASSMIESGEKLF
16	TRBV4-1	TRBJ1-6	ASSNNPVVRPYNSPLH